These 18 T cell receptor beta chains share one sample of origin, sequenced in a study of blood T cell repertoires in COVID-19. Sequencing used immunoSEQ multiplex PCR; TCRdb keeps in-frame clones, though not all of them. The table shows about 200,000 clones, with about nine tenths occurring only once. The sequencing sample was made of peripheral blood. The receptors come from a middle-aged man with acute or convalescent COVID-19.

V and J are TRBV18 and TRBJ2-5, with 8 bases matching TRBD2. This CDR3 contains 16 residues. Trimming removed 2 bases from V and 1 base from J; junction bases left unmatched: 6. Germline loops: CDR1 KGHSH, CDR2 LQKENI. CDR3 nucleotide sequence: TGTGCCAGCTCACCAGGGCGGGGGGCCATCCAAGAGACCCAGTACTTC. Its protein is CASSPGRGAIQETQYF.

The chain recombines TRBV6-5 with TRBJ1-1, with TRBD1 as a possible D gene (5 bases). CDR1 and CDR2 (germline): MNHEY, SVGAGI. The CDR3 totals 15 residues. V was clipped by 4 bases and J by 4 bases, with 16 bases between them. CDR3: CASSSTGGWSTEAFF. The DNA of the CDR3 is TGTGCCAGCAGTTCCACAGGAGGGTGGAGCACTGAAGCTTTCTTT.

The J gene is TRBJ1-3, the V gene TRBV7-9, with 7 bases lining up with TRBD1. The V segment lost 5 bases and the J segment 3 bases; nucleotides outside the gene matches: 4. CDR1 SEHNR and CDR2 FQNEAQ come from the germline V gene (reference sequence). The CDR3 has 14 residues. In DNA form, the CDR3 reads TGTGCCAGCAGCCCCTACAGGGGTGGAAACACCATATATTTT. Its protein product is CASSPYRGGNTIYF.

The chain uses TRBV6-2 or TRBV6-3 and TRBJ2-2, with 9 bases fitting TRBD1. V was clipped by 1 base and J by 5 bases; unmatched bases: 5. The CDR3 contains 16 residues. Germline CDR1 is MNHEY and CDR2 is SVGEGT. DNA of the CDR3: TGTGCCAGCAGTTACTTAGGGACAGGGAGGACCGGGGAGCTGTTTTTT. This sequence encodes CASSYLGTGRTGELFF.

The count of this clone is one. V usage is TRBV5-6 and J usage is TRBJ1-2, with D perhaps TRBD1 (5 bases). The germline V and J ends were trimmed by 0 bases and 3 bases, with 9 bases remaining between them. This CDR3 has 14 residues. Germline-derived CDR1 and CDR2 are SGHDT and YYEEEE. CDR3 residues: CASSLAPGHYGYTF. In DNA form, the CDR3 reads TGTGCCAGCAGCTTGGCTCCAGGGCACTATGGCTACACCTTC.

The genes are TRBV28 and TRBJ1-2; 9 nucleotides match TRBD1. Germline CDR1 is MDHEN and CDR2 is SYDVKM. The junction had 8 bases not matched to a gene; V was cut back by 6 bases and J by 0 bases. This CDR3 contains 16 residues. The CDR3 sequence: CASSTGGQGTNYGYTF. In DNA form, the CDR3 reads TGTGCCAGCAGCACTGGGGGACAGGGCACTAACTATGGCTACACCTTC.

The chain employs TRBV7-6 and TRBJ1-1; D remains unclear. CDR3 length equals 15 residues. Per the germline V gene, CDR1 is SGHVS and CDR2 is FNYEAQ. Trimming left V 1 base short and J 0 bases short, with 9 bases between. The CDR3 region is CASSLGEEMNTEAFF. DNA for the CDR3: TGTGCCAGCAGCTTAGGTGAGGAGATGAACACTGAAGCTTTCTTT.

The rearrangement uses TRBV6-5 and TRBJ1-1, with 7 bases aligning to TRBD1. The CDR3 sequence is 16 residues long. Germline V gene sequence: CDR1 MNHEY, CDR2 SVGAGI. Trimming cost V 4 bases and J 1 base; bases outside gene matches: 9. This CDR3 reads CASSLGMEGANTEAFF. CDR3 nucleotide sequence: TGTGCCAGCAGTTTAGGAATGGAGGGGGCGAACACTGAAGCTTTCTTT.

The genes are TRBV10-1 and TRBJ1-1; perhaps TRBD1 as D (6 bases). Germline CDR1 reads WNHNN; CDR2 reads SYGVQD (reference sequence). V was pared by 7 bases and J by 0 bases, with 9 bases between. The CDR3 covers 13 residues. Written as DNA, the CDR3 is TGCGCCAGCAAGGACAGAATGAACACTGAAGCTTTCTTT. Translated, it gives CASKDRMNTEAFF.

The gene calls are TRBV6-5 and TRBJ1-1; D is ambiguous. V was cut by 8 bases and J by 7 bases, with 23 bases left in between. CDR1 and CDR2 (germline): MNHEY, SVGAGI. This CDR3 contains 15 residues. Written as DNA, the CDR3 is TGTGCCAGCGTAGGAGGTCCAGTCGAACCTGTTGAAGCTTTCTTT. Protein product: CASVGGPVEPVEAFF.

This clone has a handful of counts. The chain recombines TRBV5-1 with TRBJ2-2; weak D call: TRBD1 (5 bases). This CDR3 has 14 amino acids. Trimming shortened V by 5 bases and J by 4 bases, and 12 bases separated the two germline ends. The germline gives CDR1 SGHRS, CDR2 YFSETQ. The CDR3 nucleotides read TGCGCCAGCAGGGCTGGGGCAAGCACCGGGGAGCTGTTTTTT. The encoded protein is CASRAGASTGELFF.

This clone was counted a single time. V gene TRBV3-1 (or the pseudogene TRBV3-2) combines with J gene TRBJ1-2, with TRBD1 identical over 7 bases. After removal of 4 bases from V and 3 bases from J, the junction contained 8 bases not matched to a gene. The CDR3 contains 15 residues. Germline CDR1 is LGHDT and CDR2 is YNNKEL (reference sequence). The DNA of the CDR3 is TGTGCCAGCAGCCTGGGGCAGGGGGGAGACTATGGCTACACCTTC. Protein product: CASSLGQGGDYGYTF.

The CDR3 coding sequence is TGTGCCAGCAGCGCGCACCAGCCGACAGTTAACACTGAAGCTTTCTTT. Its translation: CASSAHQPTVNTEAFF. The chain uses TRBV9 and TRBJ1-1; D is possibly TRBD1 (5 bases). Trimming cost V 3 bases and J 2 bases, with 17 bases left between them. CDR3 length: 16 residues. Germline V gene sequence: CDR1 SGDLS, CDR2 YYNGEE.

This clone appeared a single time. The chain links TRBV6-2 or TRBV6-3 to TRBJ2-5; 7 bases line up with TRBD1. Looked up from germline, CDR1 is MNHEY and CDR2 is SVGEGT. The ends lost 2 bases at V and 2 bases at J; junction bases unmatched: 5. This CDR3 region has 15 residues. The CDR3 sequence: CASSYKRTGQETQYF. CDR3 coding DNA: TGTGCCAGCAGTTACAAACGGACAGGTCAAGAGACCCAGTACTTC.

The rearrangement uses TRBV6-2 or TRBV6-3 and TRBJ1-1; perhaps TRBD1 as D (5 bases). The CDR3 runs 14 residues. V was cut by 6 bases and J by 1 base, with 12 bases left in between. The V gene's germline CDR1 is MNHEY and CDR2 SVGEGT. The CDR3 DNA reads as TGTGCCAGCAGCCGGGACTGGGCGAACACTGAAGCTTTCTTT. Its protein product is CASSRDWANTEAFF.

J is TRBJ1-1 and V is TRBV19, with unresolved D. The CDR3 runs to 11 residues. The V gene lost 3 bases and the J gene lost 8 bases, with 7 bases spanning the gap. Germline CDR1 LNHDA, CDR2 SQIVND (reference sequence). CDR3 amino acids: CASSIRREAFF. The DNA of the CDR3 is TGTGCCAGTAGTATTAGGAGGGAAGCTTTCTTT.

CDR3 nucleotides: TGTGCCAGCTCACTTCTGACAGGGGCGAGGGGAACTAATGAAAAACTGTTTTTT. This codes for CASSLLTGARGTNEKLFF. The chain carries TRBV18 and TRBJ1-4; 8 nucleotides agree with TRBD1. J was trimmed by 1 base and V by 4 bases; bases with no gene match: 11. Germline assignment: CDR1 KGHSH and CDR2 LQKENI. CDR3 length: 18 residues.

CDR3 DNA sequence: TGTGCCAGCAGCGCAGATAGACAGGGGGTAGAGTACTTC. This gives the protein CASSADRQGVEYF. This rearrangement joins TRBV9 to TRBJ2-7; 9 nucleotides line up with TRBD1. In germline, CDR1 is SGDLS, CDR2 YYNGEE. V shed 3 bases and J 11 bases; nucleotides not matched to a gene: 9. The CDR3 spans 13 residues.